This TCR beta chain is from a study of shared clonotypes between healthy human individuals. Regarding this clone: Its specificity is not known.

Caucasian adults residing in Nashville, Tennessee made up all the donors. Only in-frame clones appear in the TCRdb table, and some are missing; sequencing was by immunoSEQ multiplex PCR. The sample has 2,500,000 or so clones, under 95% seen once. Germline V gene sequence: CDR1 SGHAT, CDR2 FQNNGV. The CDR3 totals 18 residues. V trimming: 4 bases; J trimming: 0 bases; junction bases outside the gene matches: 10. Study-wide results and caveats: Generally, naive subsets came out with larger estimated richness than memory subsets.

The chain links TRBV11-2 to TRBJ2-7, with 12 bases matching TRBD2. The sequencing input was naive CD4+ T cells from PBMCs. Subset indicated: CD45RA+ positively selected. This receptor was taken from a man aged 18 to 30 in good health. Some clones in this sample may be carry-over from other donors' samples. CDR3 sequence: CASSSPGTSGFSSYEQYF. The CDR3 DNA reads TGTGCCAGCAGCTCGCCCGGGACTAGCGGGTTTAGCTCCTACGAGCAGTACTTC.